Sequencing of this T cell receptor (beta chain) was carried out in a study of shared T cell receptors in the human thymus. TCRdb's table, derived via immunoSEQ multiplex PCR, lists solely in-frame clones and lacks some. The data show about 540,000 clones, 78% seen once. This sample was shared with a second study, whose subject was human thymus T cells. According to that study: Corrective surgery for congenital heart defects was being performed on the healthy Finnish infants who were the donors. Use of V and J genes seemed skewed within the thymic and blood repertoires.

The TCR was taken from a boy under two years old with a congenital heart defect. The sequencing input was thymocytes.

This CDR3 reads CASRDLEQETQYF. For the CDR3, the DNA is TGTGCCAGCCGGGACTTGGAACAAGAGACCCAGTACTTC. The chain uses TRBV5-4 and TRBJ2-5; D perhaps matches TRBD2 (6 bases). CDR1 SGHNT and CDR2 YYREEE come from the germline V gene (reference sequence). The ends were cut back, 7 bases at V and 2 bases at J, with 12 bases in the middle. This CDR3 has 13 residues.